The 15 T cell receptor beta chains below come from one sample, sequenced in a study of T cells in narcolepsy. Generated by immunoSEQ multiplex PCR, the TCRdb table keeps only in-frame clones and is missing some. Here the sample spans under 20,000 clones, more than 75% being singletons. The source material was memory (CD45RA-) CD4+ T cells from blood. These receptors were obtained from a human donor in good health.

The chain is built from TRBV14 and TRBJ2-2; 7 bases match TRBD1. The V gene end was trimmed by 4 bases and the J gene end by 3 bases; junction bases not matched to a gene: 20. Germline V lookup: CDR1 SGHDN, CDR2 FVKESK. The CDR3 has 20 residues. CDR3 nucleotides: TGTGCCAGCAGCCGGGGACAGATTCCATTCCGCCGCCGTGACACCGGGGAGCTGTTTTTT. This sequence encodes CASSRGQIPFRRRDTGELFF. The full variable domain, rest sourced from reference TRBV14 and TRBJ2-2, is EAGVTQFPSHSVIEKGQTVTLRCDPISGHDNLYWYRRVMGKEIKFLLHFVKESKQDESGMPNNRFLAERTGGTYSTLKVQPAELEDSGVYFCASSRGQIPFRRRDTGELFFGEGSRLTVL.

V and J are TRBV21-1 and TRBJ2-7; the table's D call TRBD1 went unverified against the DNA. TRBV21-1 is annotated as a pseudogene. The CDR3 totals 19 residues. The CDR3 is CASSKRGPDRDRVVNEQYF. The CDR3 DNA follows: TGTGCCAGCAGCAAGCGTGGACCAGACCGGGACAGGGTCGTCAACGAGCAGTACTTC.

The rearrangement uses TRBV6-6 and TRBJ1-1; 8 nucleotides agree with TRBD1. The CDR3 has 11 amino acids. The germline V gene encodes CDR1 MNHNY and CDR2 SVGAGI (reference sequence). The V segment lost 6 bases and the J segment 11 bases; nucleotides outside the gene matches: 5. The CDR3 DNA reads TGTGCCAGCAGAGGACAGGGAGGCGCTTTCTTT. It yields the protein CASRGQGGAFF.

The chain links TRBV29-1 to TRBJ2-1; 13 nucleotides align to TRBD2. The CDR3 covers 16 residues. Germline V CDR1 and CDR2: SQVTM, ANQGSEA. V lost 5 bases and J lost 9; bases outside the gene matches: 13. CDR3 residues: CSVTLTLAGGRGEQFF. Written as DNA, the CDR3 is TGCAGCGTTACTCTAACACTAGCGGGGGGGCGAGGTGAGCAGTTCTTC.

This chain connects TRBV29-1 to TRBJ1-2; 8 bases are shared with TRBD1. The CDR3 extends over 13 amino acids. Germline V CDR1 and CDR2: SQVTM, ANQGSEA. With 6 bases clipped from V and 8 bases from J, the junction kept 11 bases outside the gene matches. The CDR3 here is CSVRETGEGGYTF. As DNA, the CDR3 is TGCAGCGTCCGCGAGACAGGGGAAGGAGGCTACACCTTC.

This rearrangement joins TRBV11-3 to TRBJ2-1; possibly TRBD1 or TRBD2 for D (5 bases each). Trimming took 4 bases from V and 7 from J, leaving 14 bases between them. The CDR3 is 14 amino acids. The germline V gene encodes CDR1 SGHNT and CDR2 YENEEA. The CDR3: CASSSRDATNEQFF. DNA for the CDR3: TGTGCCAGCAGCTCCCGGGACGCCACTAATGAGCAGTTCTTC.

The chain is built from TRBV6-5 and TRBJ1-2; D is possibly TRBD1 (5 bases). From germline, CDR1 is MNHEY and CDR2 SVGAGI. Trimming removed 8 bases from V and 1 base from J, with 8 bases in between. The CDR3 sequence is 12 residues long. The CDR3 reads CASSGVNYGYTF. The CDR3 nucleotides read TGTGCCAGCTCGGGGGTTAACTATGGCTACACCTTC.

This chain connects TRBV5-5 to TRBJ2-6, with D unclear. Germline CDR1 reads SGHKS; CDR2 reads YYEKEE (reference sequence). CDR3 length: 15 residues. V lost 4 bases to trimming and J lost 0 bases, with 8 bases between them. The CDR3 spells CASSASGSGANVLTF. The CDR3 DNA reads TGTGCCAGCAGCGCGTCCGGCTCTGGGGCCAACGTCCTGACTTTC. Complete variable domain (other parts from reference TRBV5-5 and TRBJ2-6): DAGVTQSPTHLIKTRGQQVTLRCSPISGHKSVSWYQQVLGQGPQFIFQYYEKEERGRGNFPDRFSARQFPNYSSELNVNALLLGDSALYLCASSASGSGANVLTFGAGSRLTVL.

The chain couples TRBV5-1 to TRBJ2-1; TRBD2 aligns across 9 bases. The CDR3 is 16 amino acids. Per the germline V gene, CDR1 is SGHRS and CDR2 is YFSETQ. V gave up 2 bases and J gave up 7 bases; unmatched junction bases: 10. The CDR3 here is CASSLPTGTSPNEQFF. Here the CDR3 DNA reads TGCGCCAGCAGCTTACCCACCGGGACTAGCCCGAATGAGCAGTTCTTC.

V is TRBV5-1 and J is TRBJ1-6, with D unclear. The CDR3 spans 14 residues. The germline V gene has CDR1 SGHRS and CDR2 YFSETQ. Trimming shortened V by 0 bases and J by 8 bases, and 9 bases separated the two germline ends. CDR3: CASSLGRFDSPLHF. In nucleotides, the CDR3 is TGCGCCAGCAGCTTGGGGCGGTTTGATTCACCCCTCCACTTT.

This clone was seen more than once but under ten times. The chain uses TRBV4-1 and TRBJ1-1, with 7 nucleotides matching TRBD1. Germline trimming cut 7 bases from V and 6 bases from J; bases unmatched to any gene: 11. Germline CDR1 and CDR2: MGHRA and YSYEKL. The CDR3 totals 14 residues. The CDR3 region has the DNA TGCGCCAGCATCCGTTATGCAGGGGGGCCTGAAGCTTTCTTT. Its protein is CASIRYAGGPEAFF.

V gene TRBV11-3 combines with J gene TRBJ2-3; tentative D call: TRBD1 (6 bases). Trimming pared 2 bases from V and 5 bases from J, leaving 11 bases between. The germline gives CDR1 SGHNT, CDR2 YENEEA. The CDR3 runs 14 residues. CDR3 sequence: CASSLTGSRDTQYF. CDR3 nucleotides: TGTGCCAGCAGCTTAACAGGGTCAAGAGATACGCAGTATTTT.

The V call is TRBV15, the J call TRBJ2-3; D uncertain. The V and J ends lost 0 bases and 0 bases respectively, with 4 bases between them. Germline CDR1 and CDR2: LNHNV and YYDKDF (reference sequence). This CDR3 spans 14 amino acids. The CDR3 DNA follows: TGTGCCACCAGCAGAGATAAGAGCACAGATACGCAGTATTTT. It encodes CATSRDKSTDTQYF.

The chain has TRBV11-3 and TRBJ2-3; D gene unclear. CDR1 and CDR2 (germline): SGHNT, YENEEA. The CDR3 is 11 residues long. The V end was cut by 7 bases, the J end by 4 bases, with 6 bases between. CDR3: CASTAADTQYF. The DNA of the CDR3 is TGTGCCAGCACCGCGGCAGATACGCAGTATTTT.

This clone was seen just once. The chain uses TRBV6-1 and TRBJ2-5; 12 nucleotides align to TRBD2. The germline V gene has CDR1 MNHNS and CDR2 SASEGT. Trimming removed 7 bases from V and 5 bases from J; junction bases left unmatched: 8. The length of the CDR3 is 15 residues. DNA for the CDR3: TGTGCCAGCAAAATGACTAGCGGGAGATCTGAGACCCAGTACTTC. Its translation: CASKMTSGRSETQYF.